This is a list of T cell receptor beta chains from one sample in a study of lymphopenia after photon versus proton radiotherapy. This table comes from immunoSEQ multiplex PCR, and its TCRdb copy is limited to in-frame clones, with some not included. The sample includes some 45,000 clones, about 85% of them seen just once. The starting material was peripheral blood, obtained from a patient treated with proton-based radiotherapy. These receptors all come from a woman in her 70s with pancreatic cancer. Each CDR3 is given with its conserved first and last residue. A D gene is named only where the DNA matches it firmly. Size tells how often a clone was seen (once, few, many) or the class of an expanded clone, and some rows leave it out.

j_call d_call clone_size v_call cdr3_nt cdr3_aa
TRBJ2-2 . . TRBV6-1 TGTGCCAGCAGTGAGTCGCGAACCGGGGAGCTGTTTTTT CASSESRTGELFF
TRBJ2-3 . . TRBV27 TGTGCCAGCAGTGCCTGGGGTCGCACAGATACGCAGTATTTT CASSAWGRTDTQYF
TRBJ1-1 TRBD1 . TRBV2 TGTGCCAGCAGAACAGGGGGCACTGAAGCTTTCTTT CASRTGGTEAFF
TRBJ2-3 TRBD2 . TRBV11-2 TGTGCCAGCAGCCGCACTAGCGGGAGGGCCGGTGATACGCAGTATTTT CASSRTSGRAGDTQYF
TRBJ1-5 . . TRBV10-2 TGCGCCAGTAGACAGGCCCAAGATAGCAATCAGCCCCAGCATTTT CASRQAQDSNQPQHF
TRBJ2-3 . . TRBV7-3 TGTGCCAGCAGCGTACAGGTCACAGATACGCAGTATTTT CASSVQVTDTQYF
TRBJ1-3 TRBD1 . TRBV5-4 TGTGCCAGCAGCACCGGGACGGACAGGGCTAGAAACACCATATATTTT CASSTGTDRARNTIYF
TRBJ2-2 TRBD1 . TRBV7-9 TGTGCCAGCAGCCATTCGCAGCCGGGACAGGGGCCCACCGGGGAGCTGTTTTTT CASSHSQPGQGPTGELFF
TRBJ2-7 TRBD2 . TRBV4-3 TGCGCCAGCAGCCTCGGACTAGCGAAAAACGAGCAGTACTTC CASSLGLAKNEQYF
TRBJ1-5 . . TRBV28 TGTGCCAGCGTATCCATGGGGCAGGAGAATCAGCCCCAGCATTTT CASVSMGQENQPQHF
TRBJ1-1 TRBD1 few TRBV29-1 TGCAGCGTTGGGGACAGGGCTAGCACTGAAGCTTTCTTT CSVGDRASTEAFF
TRBJ2-7 . once TRBV6-5 TGTGCCAGCAGTTACTCGACGCTCCAGCGCTACGAGCAGTACTTC CASSYSTLQRYEQYF
TRBJ2-1 . . TRBV2 TGTGCCAGCAGGCGTCAAATTACCTACAATGAGCAGTTCTTC CASRRQITYNEQFF
TRBJ1-4 TRBD1 . TRBV15 TGTGCCACCAGCAGTTCGACAGGGGGCAATGAAAAACTGTTTTTT CATSSSTGGNEKLFF
TRBJ1-4 . once TRBV5-4 TGTGCCAGCAGCTCGGGACGGGACGCAACTAATGAAAAACTGTTTTTT CASSSGRDATNEKLFF
TRBJ2-7 TRBD2 . TRBV27 TGTGCCAGCAGTTTTGGGGGGGGTACCTACGAGCAGTACTTC CASSFGGGTYEQYF